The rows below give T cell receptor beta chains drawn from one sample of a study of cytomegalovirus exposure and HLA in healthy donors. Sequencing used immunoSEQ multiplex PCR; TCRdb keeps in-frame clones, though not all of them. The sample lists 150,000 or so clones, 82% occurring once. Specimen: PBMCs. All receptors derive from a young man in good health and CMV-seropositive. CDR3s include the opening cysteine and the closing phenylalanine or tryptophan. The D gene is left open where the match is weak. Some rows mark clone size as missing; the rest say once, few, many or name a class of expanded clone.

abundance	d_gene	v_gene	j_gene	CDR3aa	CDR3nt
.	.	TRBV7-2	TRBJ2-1	CASTRSSYNEQFF	TGTGCCAGCACCCGGAGCTCCTACAATGAGCAGTTCTTC
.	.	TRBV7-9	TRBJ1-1	CASSFAEDTEAFF	TGTGCCAGCAGCTTCGCTGAGGACACTGAAGCTTTCTTT
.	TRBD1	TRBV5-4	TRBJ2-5	CASSSKTGRETQYF	TGTGCCAGCAGCTCGAAGACAGGGAGAGAGACCCAGTACTTC
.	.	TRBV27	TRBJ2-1	CASRPSGALYNEQFF	TGTGCCAGCAGGCCGAGCGGAGCCCTTTACAATGAGCAGTTCTTC
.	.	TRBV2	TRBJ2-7	CASKGTLTSEQYF	TGTGCCAGCAAGGGGACTCTTACCAGTGAGCAGTACTTC
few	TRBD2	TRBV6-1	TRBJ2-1	CASRTSGGYNEQFF	TGTGCCAGCAGGACTAGCGGGGGATACAATGAGCAGTTCTTC
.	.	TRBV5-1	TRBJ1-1	CASSSGGQTGNTEAFF	TGCGCCAGCAGCTCGGGGGGGCAAACAGGGAACACTGAAGCTTTCTTT
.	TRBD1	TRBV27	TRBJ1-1	CASRAGTGASTEAFF	TGTGCCAGCAGGGCCGGGACAGGGGCTTCCACTGAAGCTTTCTTT
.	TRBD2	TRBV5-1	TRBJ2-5	CASSLGLADYQETQYF	TGCGCCAGCAGCTTGGGGCTAGCGGATTACCAAGAGACCCAGTACTTC
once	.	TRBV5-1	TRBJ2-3	CASSFELGGDTQYF	TGCGCCAGCAGCTTTGAGCTAGGAGGAGATACGCAGTATTTT